This TCR beta chain was found in a study of spatial heterogeneity in lung cancer. At the level of the study: Each unique TCR and UMI combination was seen more than ten times on average in raw reads.

Each CDR3 protein gets one entry after TCRdb re-called the 5' RACE reads with MiXCR. The table lists around 5,000 distinct CDR3 sequences, over 25% of them singletons. Noted time point: sample taken at primary tumor resection. General study points: Mutation counts in tumors were tracked by counts of expanded intratumoral alpha and beta TCRs.

The V gene end was trimmed by 6 bases and the J gene end by 6 bases; junction bases not matched to a gene: 10. The CDR3 runs 15 residues. Per the germline V gene, CDR1 is SEHNR and CDR2 is FQNEAQ (reference sequence). This clonotype was seen repeatedly, ten times or more. Its antigen remains unidentified. The V gene is TRBV7-9, the J gene TRBJ2-3, with 9 bases matching TRBD2. This TCR was sampled from a female donor with early-stage non-small cell lung cancer. The source material was lung tumor tissue, sampled at surgery. CDR3 residues: CASRPTSGFLDTQYF. CDR3 coding DNA: TGTGCCAGCAGACCCACTAGCGGGTTCCTCGATACGCAGTATTTT.